Presented here are 9 T cell receptor beta chains from one specimen sequenced in a study of beta chain features in type 1 diabetes. The investigators reverse transcribed all of the isolated RNA, so they sequenced expressed TCRB transcripts. Sequencing was performed with immunoSEQ multiplex PCR; in TCRdb, only in-frame clones are kept and a portion is missing. The table lists about 160,000 clones, approximately 9% of them singletons. Sequencing was performed on central memory CD4+ T cells from blood. The receptor set was obtained from a woman aged 18 to 35 in good health.

J is TRBJ1-5 and V is TRBV7-2, with 8 bases identical to TRBD1. The CDR3 extends over 15 amino acids. The germline CDR1 and CDR2 sequences are SGHTA and FQGNSA. Germline trimming cut 6 bases from V and 1 base from J; bases unmatched to any gene: 5. CDR3 loop: CASSRQGASNQPQHF. CDR3 in DNA: TGTGCCAGCAGTAGGCAGGGGGCGAGCAATCAGCCCCAGCATTTT.

Here the CDR3 reads CASSQSPVRRSTEAFF. The CDR3 coding sequence is TGCGCCAGCAGCCAAAGCCCAGTAAGACGGAGCACTGAAGCTTTCTTT. This chain links TRBV4-1 with TRBJ1-1; D is unresolved. The CDR3 extends over 16 amino acids. Germline V gives CDR1 MGHRA, CDR2 YSYEKL. V was cut by 2 bases and J by 4 bases, with 17 bases left in between.

This clone appeared a few times. The rearrangement uses TRBV15 and TRBJ2-2; the match to TRBD2 covers 8 bases. Germline lookup yields CDR1 LNHNV and CDR2 YYDKDF (reference sequence). The V segment lost 4 bases and the J segment 5 bases; nucleotides outside the gene matches: 3. The CDR3 loop spans 14 amino acids. CDR3 loop: CATSIGLATGELFF. For the CDR3, the DNA is TGTGCCACCAGCATTGGACTAGCTACCGGGGAGCTGTTTTTT.

This clone appeared a few times. This chain uses TRBV5-5 with TRBJ2-6; TRBD1 matches 9 bases. Germline trimming cut 0 bases from V and 0 bases from J; bases unmatched to any gene: 4. The CDR3 sequence is 18 residues long. The germline V gene encodes CDR1 SGHKS and CDR2 YYEKEE (reference sequence). The CDR3 region has the DNA TGTGCCAGCAGCTTGGACGGGACAGGGAGCTCTGGGGCCAACGTCCTGACTTTC. It encodes CASSLDGTGSSGANVLTF.

This clone was picked up a small number of times. CDR3 region: CAKVGGGLETQYF. The CDR3 nucleotides read TGTGCCAAAGTAGGGGGGGGCTTAGAGACCCAGTACTTC. This chain joins TRBV10-3 and TRBJ2-5, with a tentative D call TRBD2 (7 bases). The germline CDR1 and CDR2 sequences are ENHRY and SYGVKD. Trimming shortened V by 10 bases and J by 4 bases, and 16 bases separated the two germline ends. This CDR3 contains 13 residues.

This clone was recorded a few times. The chain uses TRBV4-3 and TRBJ2-3, with 8 positions matching TRBD2. There are 17 residues in the CDR3. After removal of 3 bases from V and 0 bases from J, the junction contained 8 bases not matched to a gene. The V gene's germline CDR1 is LGHNA and CDR2 YSLEER. CDR3 DNA: TGCGCCAGCAGCCACCGAACTAGCGGCTCTAGCACAGATACGCAGTATTTT. It encodes CASSHRTSGSSTDTQYF.

Only a few counts were recorded for this clone. V usage is TRBV30 and J usage is TRBJ1-1; TRBD1 is a possible D gene (6 bases). Germline CDR1 and CDR2: GTSNPN and SVGIG (reference sequence). V was clipped by 3 bases and J by 2 bases, with 16 bases between them. The CDR3 has 15 amino acids. The DNA of the CDR3 is TGTGCCTGGAGAGGGGGGGAAAAGGGTAACACTGAAGCTTTCTTT. Residues: CAWRGGEKGNTEAFF.

In this sample, this clone turned up a few times. The gene calls are TRBV6-1 and TRBJ2-7; unclear D gene. CDR1 is MNHNS and CDR2 is SASEGT in the germline V gene. The CDR3 is 14 amino acids. Trimming left V 2 bases short and J 2 bases short, with 10 bases between. The CDR3, as DNA: TGTGCCAGCAGTGAACTTCAGTCCACCTACGAGCAGTACTTC. Translating it yields CASSELQSTYEQYF.

This clone was picked up a small number of times. This rearrangement joins TRBV2 to TRBJ1-1; TRBD1 is a possible D gene (5 bases). V was trimmed by 7 bases and J by 7 bases, leaving 13 bases between them. In germline, CDR1 is SNHLY, CDR2 FYNNEI. The CDR3 is 12 amino acids. CDR3 amino acids: CASTVGEGEAFF. CDR3 DNA: TGTGCCAGCACCGTAGGGGAAGGTGAAGCTTTCTTT.